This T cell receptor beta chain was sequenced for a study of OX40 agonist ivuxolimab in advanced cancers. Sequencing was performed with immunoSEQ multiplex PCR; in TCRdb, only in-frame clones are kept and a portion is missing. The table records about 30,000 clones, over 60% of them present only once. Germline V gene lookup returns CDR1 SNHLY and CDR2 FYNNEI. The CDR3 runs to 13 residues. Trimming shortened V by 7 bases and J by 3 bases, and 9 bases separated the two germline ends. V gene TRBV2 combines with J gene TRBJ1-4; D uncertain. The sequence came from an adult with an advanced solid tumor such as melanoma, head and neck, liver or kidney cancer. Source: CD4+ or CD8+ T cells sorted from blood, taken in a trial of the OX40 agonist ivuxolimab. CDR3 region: CASKEGPNEKLFF. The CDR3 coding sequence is TGTGCCAGCAAAGAAGGACCTAATGAAAAACTGTTTTTT.